The sequence of this T cell receptor (beta chain) was determined in a study of T-cell reconstitution after alpha-beta-depleted transplantation in children. As it was prepared, the TCRbeta library received unique molecular identifiers. TCRdb re-analysed the PCR reads in MiXCR, keeping a single row per CDR3 protein. The repertoire holds some 120,000 distinct CDR3 sequences, with 23% as singletons. The length of the CDR3 is 17 residues. Trimming removed 0 bases from V and 1 base from J, with 15 bases in between. Germline CDR1 and CDR2: MNHEY and SVGAGI. Specimen: PBMCs, mostly from graft donor cells, collected 180 days after TCRalphabeta/CD19-depleted stem cell transplant. This clonotype originated in a male patient aged 2-10 years who had a stem cell transplant for chronic granulomatous disease, so the T cells may come from the graft donor. The chain recombines TRBV6-5 with TRBJ1-2; possible D gene TRBD1, 5 bases. The CDR3 region has the DNA TGTGCCAGCAGTTACTCGGTGGGGACTACCTTTAACTATGGCTACACCTTC. Translation: CASSYSVGTTFNYGYTF.